This TCR beta chain was documented in a study of preoperative IRX-2 immunotherapy in early breast cancer. The CDR3 is made up of 12 amino acids. Trimming removed 5 bases from V and 6 bases from J, with 7 bases in between. CDR1 and CDR2 from the germline V gene are LGHNT and FRNRAP. Only in-frame clones appear in the TCRdb table, and some are missing; sequencing was by immunoSEQ multiplex PCR. The table records 40,000 to 45,000 clones, 77% of them present only once. The treatment here: preoperative locoregional IRX-2 cytokine immunotherapy. Preoperative locoregional IRX-2 cytokine immunotherapy was tested in the phase Ib source study.

The clonotype comes from a human donor with breast cancer. This specimen was tumor tissue, taken after IRX-2 immunotherapy. The chain joins TRBV12-5 to TRBJ2-2, with unresolved D. CDR3 nucleotides: TGTGCTAGTGGTCTAATTCCCGGGGAGCTGTTTTTT. This gives the protein CASGLIPGELFF.